The present TCR beta chain was sequenced within a study of blood T cell repertoires in COVID-19. Overall study: T cells, B-cell-depleted T cells, or PBMCs supplied cDNA or gDNA.

In the original analysis: Reference gene primer amplification yielded estimated nucleated cell counts. Profiling relied on immunoSEQ multiplex PCR, and the TCRdb table lists in-frame clones only, not all of them. That table supplies the V and J calls and clone size; D and trimming were determined from the DNA. This sample has approximately 45,000 clones, with 90% found just once. The CDR3 covers 13 residues. Trimming took off 5 bases at V and 3 bases at J, with 10 bases between the two ends. Germline V gene lookup returns CDR1 LGHDT and CDR2 YNNKEL (reference sequence). The gene calls are TRBV3-1 (or the pseudogene TRBV3-2) and TRBJ1-1, with D possibly matching TRBD1 (6 bases). Sequencing used peripheral blood. The TCR originated in a man aged 70 or older with acute or convalescent COVID-19. DNA for the CDR3: TGTGCCAGCAGCGGAAACAGGGACACTGAAGCTTTCTTT. Translating it yields CASSGNRDTEAFF.